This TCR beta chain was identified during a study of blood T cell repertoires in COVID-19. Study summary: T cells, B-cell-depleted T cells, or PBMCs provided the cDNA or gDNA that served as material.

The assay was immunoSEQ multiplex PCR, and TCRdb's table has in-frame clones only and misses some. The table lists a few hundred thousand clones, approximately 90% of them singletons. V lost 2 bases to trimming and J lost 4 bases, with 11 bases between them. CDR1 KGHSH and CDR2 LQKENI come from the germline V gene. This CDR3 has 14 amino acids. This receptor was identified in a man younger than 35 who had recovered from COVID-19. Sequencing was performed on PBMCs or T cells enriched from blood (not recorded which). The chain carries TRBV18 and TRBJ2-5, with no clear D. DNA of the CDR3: TGTGCCAGCTCACCAGGCCAGGTACGAGAGACCCAGTACTTC. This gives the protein CASSPGQVRETQYF.